Reported below is one TCR beta chain. Its antigen is not identified. Generated by immunoSEQ multiplex PCR, the TCRdb table keeps only in-frame clones and is missing some. The repertoire holds approximately 97,000 clones, with 70% to 90% as singletons. This entry belongs to a study of T cell responses to AZD1222 COVID-19 vaccine. V gave up 0 bases and J gave up 0 bases; unmatched junction bases: 2. This CDR3 is built from 16 residues. Germline assignment: CDR1 KGHSH and CDR2 LQKENI. Study findings and constraints: Females made up more of the donors, who were largely white British, and clonal diversity may have come out too low. Two doses of AZD1222 preceded a rise in Spike-specific TCR breadth and depth.

This receptor was obtained from an adult in good health. Sequences were derived from peripheral blood, sampled on day 0 of AZD1222 vaccination. This chain joins TRBV18 and TRBJ1-3; 7 bases agree with TRBD1. CDR3 nucleotide sequence: TGTGCCAGCTCACCACCGGGACAGCGCTCTGGAAACACCATATATTTT. Translation: CASSPPGQRSGNTIYF.